The T cell receptor beta chain described here comes from a study of control samples from healthy donors and cancer patients. The CDR3 spans 14 residues. The germline CDR1 and CDR2 sequences are SGDLS and YYNGEE. The V gene lost 4 bases and the J gene lost 0 bases, with 11 bases spanning the gap. Sequencing was performed with immunoSEQ multiplex PCR; in TCRdb, only in-frame clones are kept and a portion is missing. This table has 70,000 to 95,000 clones, 90% to 95% appearing once. The TCR sequence derives from a woman in her forties with lung cancer. Sequencing input: PBMCs. The chain employs TRBV9 and TRBJ2-7; D is perhaps TRBD1 or TRBD2 (6 bases each). As DNA, the CDR3 is TGTGCCAGCAGCTCAGAGGGGGGCTCCTACGAGCAGTACTTC. It is translated as CASSSEGGSYEQYF.